Below are 24 T cell receptor beta chains sequenced from a single sample in a study of T cell responses to AZD1222 COVID-19 vaccine (dated by TCRdb to the early 2020s). Library prep was done by the immunoSEQ multiplex PCR assay. Here the immuneACCESS table is served through TCRdb, limited to in-frame sequences with V and J called. Missing clones are a known gap in these copies; in checked studies unresolved V genes cover under half, and the rest lacks a known reason. The sample data list roughly 150,000 clones, and 88% of these were observed just once. Together, the top ten hold more than 5% of the sample. Sample time point, as interpreted from the label and publication: baseline before first vaccination. Sequencing was performed on peripheral blood, taken on day 0 of AZD1222 vaccination. The source is an adult in good health.

V usage is TRBV12-3 or TRBV12-4 and J usage is TRBJ1-5; D call uncertain. CDR3 length: 13 amino acids. Trimming removed 3 bases at V and 2 bases at J, with 5 bases between. CDR3 DNA sequence: TGTGCCAGCAGTTTTACAGGCAATCAGCCCCAGCATTTT. Translating it yields CASSFTGNQPQHF.

The rearrangement links TRBV12-5 to TRBJ2-1, with D possibly TRBD1 on 6 matching bases. V lost 6 bases, J lost 8 bases, and 20 bases lay in between. The CDR3 is made up of 15 amino acids. Germline CDR1 LGHNT, CDR2 FRNRAP. CDR3 nucleotide sequence: TGTGCTAGTGGATCCGACGGTAACAGGGCTCATGAGCAGTTCTTC. This encodes CASGSDGNRAHEQFF.

V is TRBV4-1 and J is TRBJ2-2; D is undetermined. This CDR3 is 17 amino acids long. The germline gives CDR1 MGHRA, CDR2 YSYEKL. V lost 4 bases to trimming and J lost 1 base, with 16 bases between them. CDR3 amino acids: CASSPPALDGNTGELFF. For the CDR3, the DNA is TGCGCCAGCAGCCCCCCCGCGCTAGACGGGAACACCGGGGAGCTGTTTTTT.

The genes are TRBV6-5 and TRBJ2-5, with D tentatively TRBD1 (6 bases). This CDR3 spans 16 amino acids. Trimming removed 0 bases at V and 3 bases at J, with 14 bases between. The germline gives CDR1 MNHEY, CDR2 SVGAGI. The CDR3: CASSYSGTRGEETQYF. The CDR3 bases are TGTGCCAGCAGTTACTCAGGTACCAGGGGCGAAGAGACCCAGTACTTC.

On this clone itself: The sample contains more than one DNA sequence encoding this CDR3. The chain joins TRBV20-1 to TRBJ2-3; D gene unclear. This CDR3 is built from 11 residues. Per germline, CDR1 DFQATT and CDR2 SNEGSKA (reference sequence). The ends were cut back, 3 bases at V and 2 bases at J, with 3 bases in the middle. CDR3 sequence (DNA): TGCAGTGCTAGGCTCACAGATACGCAGTATTTT. Its protein product is CSARLTDTQYF.

The gene calls are TRBV28 and TRBJ2-2; possibly TRBD2 for D (6 bases). With 6 bases removed from V and 5 bases from J, the gap between germline ends came to 16 bases. Looked up from germline, CDR1 is MDHEN and CDR2 is SYDVKM. The CDR3 extends over 15 amino acids. The CDR3 region has the DNA TGTGCCAGCAGCCGCTCCGGAGGGATGACCGGGGAGCTGTTTTTT. Its protein product is CASSRSGGMTGELFF.

The chain couples TRBV18 to TRBJ1-2; D possibly corresponds to TRBD1 (6 bases). Deletions cut 2 bases from V and 0 bases from J, with 16 bases between. There are 17 residues in the CDR3. Germline V gene lookup returns CDR1 KGHSH and CDR2 LQKENI. Here the CDR3 reads CASSPGGETGANYGYTF. CDR3 coding DNA: TGTGCCAGCTCACCAGGGGGCGAAACAGGCGCTAACTATGGCTACACCTTC.

The chain employs TRBV7-8 and TRBJ2-5; D perhaps matches TRBD2 (6 bases). V was pared by 5 bases and J by 5 bases, with 21 bases between. The CDR3 consists of 16 residues. CDR1 and CDR2 from the germline V gene are SGHVS and FQNEAQ. In DNA, the CDR3 is TGTGCCAGCAGCCCCGACCTAGGGAGGCCAGGGGAGACCCAGTACTTC. Protein product: CASSPDLGRPGETQYF.

The V call is TRBV27, the J call TRBJ2-6, with 8 bases fitting TRBD1. The V and J ends lost 5 bases and 0 bases, in that order; junction bases with no gene match: 6. Per the germline V gene, CDR1 is MNHEY and CDR2 is SMNVEV (reference sequence). The CDR3 runs to 17 residues. As DNA, the CDR3 is TGTGCCAGCAGTCGGACAGGGCCCTACTCTGGGGCCAACGTCCTGACTTTC. This codes for CASSRTGPYSGANVLTF.

The V gene is TRBV7-3, the J gene TRBJ2-3, with 8 bases fitting TRBD2. V trimming: 5 bases; J trimming: 1 base; junction bases outside the gene matches: 2. The CDR3 has 14 residues. The V gene's germline CDR1 is SGHTA and CDR2 FQGTGA. In nucleotides, the CDR3 is TGTGCCAGCAGCGTTAGCGGGGGCACAGATACGCAGTATTTT. Translating it yields CASSVSGGTDTQYF.

This clone was seen a few times. The chain uses TRBV2 and TRBJ1-2; the D is unclear. From germline, CDR1 is SNHLY and CDR2 FYNNEI. Trimming shortened V by 2 bases and J by 2 bases, and 0 bases separated the two germline ends. This CDR3 has 11 amino acids. The CDR3 DNA reads TGTGCCAGCAGTGAAAACTATGGCTACACCTTC. Translating it yields CASSENYGYTF.

The gene calls are TRBV28 and TRBJ1-4; 9 nucleotides match TRBD1. Germline V gives CDR1 MDHEN, CDR2 SYDVKM. The CDR3 sequence is 13 residues long. Unmatched junction bases numbered 3, after V lost 5 bases and J lost 8 bases. CDR3 loop: CASSRTGEEKLFF. DNA of the CDR3: TGTGCCAGCAGTAGGACAGGGGAAGAAAAACTGTTTTTT.

The V gene is TRBV30, the J gene TRBJ2-7; 12 bases align to TRBD2. There are 14 residues in the CDR3. With 1 base clipped from V and 4 bases from J, the junction kept 2 bases outside the gene matches. The germline V gene encodes CDR1 GTSNPN and CDR2 SVGIG (reference sequence). In DNA form, the CDR3 reads TGTGCCTGGAGTGCGGGACTAGCGGGTTACGAGCAGTACTTC. This gives the protein CAWSAGLAGYEQYF.

Comment on this clone: An end of the junction differs from the germline gene, which may be a read error. V is TRBV18 and J is TRBJ2-5; 7 bases agree with TRBD1. The CDR3 has 17 amino acids. Per the germline V gene, CDR1 is KGHSH and CDR2 is LQKENI. DNA of the CDR3: TGTGCCAGCTCACCACGCACAGGGGAGAAGGGCCAAAAGACCCAGTACTTC. It codes for CASSPRTGEKGQKTQYF.

The chain recombines TRBV28 with TRBJ2-7; 7 bases are shared with TRBD1. This CDR3 has 15 amino acids. V shed 0 bases, J shed 5 bases, and the junction held 7 bases outside the gene matches. Per the germline V gene, CDR1 is MDHEN and CDR2 is SYDVKM. The CDR3 is CASSLWQGELHEQYF. The CDR3 region has the DNA TGTGCCAGCAGTTTATGGCAGGGGGAACTGCACGAGCAGTACTTC.

V and J are TRBV28 and TRBJ2-5; 9 bases agree with TRBD1. V shed 5 bases and J 4 bases; nucleotides not matched to a gene: 11. Germline-derived CDR1 and CDR2 are MDHEN and SYDVKM. The CDR3 is 16 residues long. In DNA form, the CDR3 reads TGTGCCAGCAGTAAGCAGGGACAGGGCAGCCTAGAGACCCAGTACTTC. This encodes CASSKQGQGSLETQYF.

The chain joins TRBV30 to TRBJ1-2, with TRBD1 as a possible D gene (6 bases). Per the germline V gene, CDR1 is GTSNPN and CDR2 is SVGIG (reference sequence). This CDR3 spans 19 amino acids. V lost 3 bases, J lost 1 base, and 27 bases lay in between. The CDR3 nucleotides are TGTGCCTGGAGCAATTCGCTCCAGCCCGGGACAACTCTTAACTATGGCTACACCTTC. It codes for CAWSNSLQPGTTLNYGYTF.

This chain joins TRBV19 and TRBJ1-5; TRBD1 is a possible D gene (6 bases). V dropped 5 bases and J dropped 0 bases, with 11 bases sitting between them. CDR1 LNHDA and CDR2 SQIVND come from the germline V gene (reference sequence). This CDR3 has 15 residues. In DNA, the CDR3 is TGTGCCAGTAGTTGGGGACACCTTAGCAATCAGCCCCAGCATTTT. Protein product: CASSWGHLSNQPQHF.

The chain uses TRBV5-1 and TRBJ1-3; no firm D call. CDR1 is SGHRS and CDR2 is YFSETQ in the germline V gene. This CDR3 is 15 amino acids long. V was trimmed by 4 bases and J by 2 bases, leaving 13 bases between them. The CDR3 coding sequence is TGCGCCAGCAGCCCCAATGGAGGGACTGGAAACACCATATATTTT. Translating gives CASSPNGGTGNTIYF.

The CDR3 sequence: CASSPRQGGTDTQYF. DNA for the CDR3: TGTGCCAGCAGCCCCCGACAGGGAGGTACAGATACGCAGTATTTT. This rearrangement joins TRBV7-2 to TRBJ2-3; D is perhaps TRBD1 (7 bases). V shed 5 bases and J shed 3 bases, with 15 bases lying between them. CDR1 SGHTA and CDR2 FQGNSA come from the germline V gene. The CDR3 contains 15 residues.

V is TRBV5-1 and J is TRBJ1-1; TRBD1 might be the D (6 bases). Looked up from germline, CDR1 is SGHRS and CDR2 is YFSETQ. Trimming pared 3 bases from V and 1 base from J, leaving 10 bases between. The CDR3 contains 14 residues. The chain's CDR3 is CASSSGQSNTEAFF. DNA for the CDR3: TGCGCCAGCAGCTCTGGACAGTCGAACACTGAAGCTTTCTTT.

This chain uses TRBV27 with TRBJ1-2; D is ambiguous. The CDR3 contains 13 residues. The V end lost 7 bases, the J end lost 7 bases, and 16 bases lay between the germline ends. Germline lookup yields CDR1 MNHEY and CDR2 SMNVEV (reference sequence). The DNA for the CDR3 is TGTGCCAGCACCAAGGAAGGCTACGGTGGCTACACCTTC. Translation: CASTKEGYGGYTF.

The chain has TRBV5-4 and TRBJ2-3, with 7 bases fitting TRBD1. The germline CDR1 and CDR2 sequences are SGHNT and YYREEE (reference sequence). There are 17 residues in the CDR3. V was clipped by 5 bases and J by 0 bases; unmatched bases: 12. Written as DNA, the CDR3 is TGTGCCAGCAGTTTGACGGTGCTAGGGGGCAGCACAGATACGCAGTATTTT. Residues: CASSLTVLGGSTDTQYF.

This clone was picked up many times. The chain links TRBV14 to TRBJ2-3; D tentatively reads TRBD1 or TRBD2 (5 bases each). The CDR3 loop spans 13 amino acids. Deletions cut 2 bases from V and 4 bases from J, with 7 bases between. Germline CDR1 is SGHDN and CDR2 is FVKESK. The CDR3 DNA is TGTGCCAGCAGCCAATCGGGGCCAGATACGCAGTATTTT. This codes for CASSQSGPDTQYF.